The rows below give T cell receptor beta chains drawn from one sample of a study of shared clonotypes between healthy human individuals. Sequencing used immunoSEQ multiplex PCR; TCRdb keeps in-frame clones, though not all of them. The sample consists of 2,500,000 or so clones, approximately 94% of them appearing once. The specimen sequenced was naive CD4+ T cells from PBMCs. The receptors derive from a man aged 18 to 30 in good health. Some clones in this sample may be carry-over from other donors' samples. The CDR3 runs from the conserved cysteine through the conserved F or W. Fields, in order: CDR3 length, clone size, D gene, J gene, V gene, CDR3 DNA, CDR3 protein. The D gene is left open where the match is weak. Size tells how often a clone was seen (once, few, many) or the class of an expanded clone, and some rows leave it out.

cdr3_length: 13
clone_size: once
d_call: NA
j_call: TRBJ1-1
v_call: TRBV19
cdr3_nt: TGTGCCAGTTCTCGGGGAATGAACACTGAAGCTTTCTTT
cdr3_aa: CASSRGMNTEAFF

cdr3_length: 14
clone_size: NA
d_call: TRBD1
j_call: TRBJ2-7
v_call: TRBV6-5
cdr3_nt: TGTGCCAGCAGTTACCGGGACAGGGGATACGAGCAGTACTTC
cdr3_aa: CASSYRDRGYEQYF

cdr3_length: 15
clone_size: NA
d_call: NA
j_call: TRBJ2-6
v_call: TRBV6-5
cdr3_nt: TGTGCCAGCAGTTCTGAGGGGGCTGGGGCCAACGTCCTGACTTTC
cdr3_aa: CASSSEGAGANVLTF

cdr3_length: 15
clone_size: NA
d_call: NA
j_call: TRBJ2-2
v_call: TRBV2
cdr3_nt: TGTGCCAGCAGAACCGGGACGGCGAACACCGGGGAGCTGTTTTTT
cdr3_aa: CASRTGTANTGELFF

cdr3_length: 19
clone_size: NA
d_call: TRBD2
j_call: TRBJ2-2
v_call: TRBV5-1
cdr3_nt: TGCGCCAGCAGCCAACTGGGACTAGCGGGCGGGACCGGCACCGGGGAGCTGTTTTTT
cdr3_aa: CASSQLGLAGGTGTGELFF

cdr3_length: 13
clone_size: NA
d_call: NA
j_call: TRBJ2-1
v_call: TRBV30
cdr3_nt: TGTGCCTGGATAAGGACAGTCTACAATGAGCAGTTCTTC
cdr3_aa: CAWIRTVYNEQFF

cdr3_length: 17
clone_size: NA
d_call: TRBD2
j_call: TRBJ2-1
v_call: TRBV7-6
cdr3_nt: TGTGCCAGCAGCTTATGGACTAGCGGGAGCTCCTACAATGAGCAGTTCTTC
cdr3_aa: CASSLWTSGSSYNEQFF

cdr3_length: 12
clone_size: NA
d_call: TRBD2
j_call: TRBJ2-5
v_call: TRBV29-1
cdr3_nt: TGCAGCGTCTGGACTAGCGGGAGGACCCAGTACTTC
cdr3_aa: CSVWTSGRTQYF

cdr3_length: 14
clone_size: NA
d_call: NA
j_call: TRBJ1-5
v_call: TRBV11-2
cdr3_nt: TGTGCCAGCAGCTTAGGTTTCGGGACCCAGCCCCAGCATTTT
cdr3_aa: CASSLGFGTQPQHF

cdr3_length: 15
clone_size: NA
d_call: NA
j_call: TRBJ2-5
v_call: TRBV4-1
cdr3_nt: TGCGCCAGCAGCCAAGAGGGAACAAAAATAGAGACCCAGTACTTC
cdr3_aa: CASSQEGTKIETQYF

cdr3_length: 14
clone_size: few
d_call: NA
j_call: TRBJ2-3
v_call: TRBV9
cdr3_nt: TGTGCCAGCAGCGTAGTCCCTAGCACAGATACGCAGTATTTT
cdr3_aa: CASSVVPSTDTQYF